Detailed here is one T cell receptor beta chain. The antigen remains unidentified. Researchers ran the assay at a deep level. TCRdb's copy holds only in-frame clones and misses some; the assay was immunoSEQ multiplex PCR. The sample includes about 980,000 clones, approximately 80% of them seen just once. The sample is drawn from a study of shared clonotypes between healthy human individuals. Germline assignment: CDR1 SNHLY and CDR2 FYNNEI. Trimming took off 7 bases at V and 3 bases at J, with 14 bases between the two ends. The CDR3 length is 14 residues. General study results and limits: Few donors limited the genetic and exposure-history diversity represented. Blood was the sole source, and tissue repertoires probably differ. The sharing of 5% to 6.5% of naive CD4 clonotypes was seen across several donors.

The sequence derives from a man aged 18 to 29 in good health. The chain carries TRBV2 and TRBJ2-3; D unresolved. The sample consisted of memory CD4+ T cells sorted from blood. Subset indicated: CD45RA-negative fraction. CDR3 nucleotide sequence: TGTGCCAGCAATTTGGAAGGGCGTACAGATACGCAGTATTTT. As protein: CASNLEGRTDTQYF.